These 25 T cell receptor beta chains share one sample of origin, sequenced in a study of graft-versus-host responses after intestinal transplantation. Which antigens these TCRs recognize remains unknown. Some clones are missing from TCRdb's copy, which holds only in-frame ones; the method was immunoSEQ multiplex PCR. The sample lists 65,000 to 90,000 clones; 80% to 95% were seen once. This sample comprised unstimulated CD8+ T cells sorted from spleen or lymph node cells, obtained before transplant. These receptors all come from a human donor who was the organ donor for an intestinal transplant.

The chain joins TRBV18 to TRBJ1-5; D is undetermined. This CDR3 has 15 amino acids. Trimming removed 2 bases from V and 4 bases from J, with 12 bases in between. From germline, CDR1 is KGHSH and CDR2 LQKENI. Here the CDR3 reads CASSPKPGINQPQHF. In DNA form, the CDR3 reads TGTGCCAGCTCACCAAAGCCAGGTATTAATCAGCCCCAGCATTTT.

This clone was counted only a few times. The CDR3 sequence: CASSYPGKNEKLFF. The CDR3, as DNA: TGTGCCAGCAGCTACCCGGGAAAAAATGAAAAACTGTTTTTT. This chain links TRBV7-9 with TRBJ1-4; D is undetermined. This CDR3 is 14 amino acids long. V lost 4 bases to trimming and J lost 5 bases, with 11 bases between them. Germline lookup yields CDR1 SEHNR and CDR2 FQNEAQ (reference sequence).

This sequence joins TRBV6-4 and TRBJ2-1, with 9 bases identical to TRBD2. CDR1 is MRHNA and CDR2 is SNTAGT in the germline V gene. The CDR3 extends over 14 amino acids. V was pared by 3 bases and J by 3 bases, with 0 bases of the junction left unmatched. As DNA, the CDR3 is TGTGCCAGCAGTGAGCGGGAGGGCTACAATGAGCAGTTCTTC. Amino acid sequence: CASSEREGYNEQFF.

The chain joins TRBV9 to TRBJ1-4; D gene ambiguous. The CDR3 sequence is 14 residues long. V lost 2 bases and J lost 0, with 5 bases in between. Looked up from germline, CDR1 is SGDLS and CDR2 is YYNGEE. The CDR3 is CASSVGSTNEKLFF. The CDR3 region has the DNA TGTGCCAGCAGCGTGGGGTCAACTAATGAAAAACTGTTTTTT.

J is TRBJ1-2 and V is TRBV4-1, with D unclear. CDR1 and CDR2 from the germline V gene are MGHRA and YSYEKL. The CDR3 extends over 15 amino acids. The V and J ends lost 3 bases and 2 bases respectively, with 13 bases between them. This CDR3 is CASSQVPVGNYGYTF. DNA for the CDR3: TGCGCCAGCAGCCAGGTACCGGTGGGGAACTATGGCTACACCTTC.

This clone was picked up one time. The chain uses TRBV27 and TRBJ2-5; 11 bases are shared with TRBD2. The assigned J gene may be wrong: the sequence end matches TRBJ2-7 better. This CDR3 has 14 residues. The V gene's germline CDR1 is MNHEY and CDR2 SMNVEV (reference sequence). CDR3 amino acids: CASSLTSGGYEQYF. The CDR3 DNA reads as TGTGCCAGCAGTTTAACTAGCGGGGGCTACGAGCAGTACTTC.

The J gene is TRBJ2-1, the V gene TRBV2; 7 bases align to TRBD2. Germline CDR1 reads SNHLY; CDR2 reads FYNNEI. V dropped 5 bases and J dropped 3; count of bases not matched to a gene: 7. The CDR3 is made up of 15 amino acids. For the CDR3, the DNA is TGTGCCAGCAGTTCGACCGGGGGGAACTACAATGAGCAGTTCTTC. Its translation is CASSSTGGNYNEQFF. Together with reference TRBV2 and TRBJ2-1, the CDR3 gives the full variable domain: EPEVTQTPSHQVTQMGQEVILRCVPISNHLYFYWYRQILGQKVEFLVSFYNNEISEKSEIFDDQFSVERPDGSNFTLKIRSTKLEDSAMYFCASSSTGGNYNEQFFGPGTRLTVL.

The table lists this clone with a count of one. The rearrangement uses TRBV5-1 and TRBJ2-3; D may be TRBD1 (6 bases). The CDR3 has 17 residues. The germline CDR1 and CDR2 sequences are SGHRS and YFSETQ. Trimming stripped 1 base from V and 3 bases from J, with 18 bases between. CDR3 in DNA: TGCGCCAGCAGCTTGTCATTGGACAGTGTGGCGACAGATACGCAGTATTTT. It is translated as CASSLSLDSVATDTQYF.

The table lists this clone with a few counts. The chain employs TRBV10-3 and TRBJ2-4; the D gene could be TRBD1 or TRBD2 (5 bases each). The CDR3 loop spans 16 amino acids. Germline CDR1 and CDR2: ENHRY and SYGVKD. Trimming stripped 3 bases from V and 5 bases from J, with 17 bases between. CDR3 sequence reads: CAISDWDLLRQNIQYF. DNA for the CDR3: TGTGCCATCAGTGATTGGGACCTACTTCGACAAAACATTCAGTACTTC.

The CDR3 reads CASSWGADPYEQYF. The CDR3 DNA reads TGTGCCAGCAGCTGGGGGGCGGACCCCTACGAGCAGTACTTC. This chain connects TRBV5-5 to TRBJ2-7, with D perhaps TRBD1 or TRBD2 (6 bases each). Germline V CDR1 and CDR2: SGHKS, YYEKEE (reference sequence). This CDR3 contains 14 residues. Trimming stripped 3 bases from V and 2 bases from J, with 12 bases between. The full variable domain, its missing parts supplied by reference TRBV5-5 and TRBJ2-7, is DAGVTQSPTHLIKTRGQQVTLRCSPISGHKSVSWYQQVLGQGPQFIFQYYEKEERGRGNFPDRFSARQFPNYSSELNVNALLLGDSALYLCASSWGADPYEQYFGPGTRLTVT.

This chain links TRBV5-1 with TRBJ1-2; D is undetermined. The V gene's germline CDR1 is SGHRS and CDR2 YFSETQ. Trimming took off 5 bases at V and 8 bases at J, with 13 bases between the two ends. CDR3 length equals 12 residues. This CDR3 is CASSSIYSGYTF. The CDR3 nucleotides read TGCGCCAGCAGTTCGATTTACAGCGGCTACACCTTC.

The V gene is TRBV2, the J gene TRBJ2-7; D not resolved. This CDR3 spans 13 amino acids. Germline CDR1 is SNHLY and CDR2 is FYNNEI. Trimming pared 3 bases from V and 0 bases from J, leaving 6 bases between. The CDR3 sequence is CASSDSFSYEQYF. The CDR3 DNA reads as TGTGCCAGCAGTGACAGCTTCTCCTACGAGCAGTACTTC.

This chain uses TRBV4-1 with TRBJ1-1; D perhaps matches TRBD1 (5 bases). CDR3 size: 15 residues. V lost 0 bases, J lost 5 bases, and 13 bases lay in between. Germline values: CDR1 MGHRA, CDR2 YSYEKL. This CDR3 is CASSQDGGEFTEAFF. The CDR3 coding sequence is TGCGCCAGCAGCCAAGATGGGGGGGAATTTACTGAAGCTTTCTTT.

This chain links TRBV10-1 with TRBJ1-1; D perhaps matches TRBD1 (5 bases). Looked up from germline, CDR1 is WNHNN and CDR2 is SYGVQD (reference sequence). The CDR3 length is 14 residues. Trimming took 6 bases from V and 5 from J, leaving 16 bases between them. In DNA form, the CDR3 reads TGCGCCAGCAGAGGGGCCGCAGGGTTGACTGAAGCTTTCTTT. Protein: CASRGAAGLTEAFF.

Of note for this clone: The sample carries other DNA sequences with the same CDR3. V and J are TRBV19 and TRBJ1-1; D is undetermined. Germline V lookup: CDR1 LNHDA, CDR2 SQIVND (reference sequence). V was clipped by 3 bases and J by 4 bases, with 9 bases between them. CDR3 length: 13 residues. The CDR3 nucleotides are TGTGCCAGTAGTATCCGGGGAGGCACTGAAGCTTTCTTT. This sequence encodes CASSIRGGTEAFF.

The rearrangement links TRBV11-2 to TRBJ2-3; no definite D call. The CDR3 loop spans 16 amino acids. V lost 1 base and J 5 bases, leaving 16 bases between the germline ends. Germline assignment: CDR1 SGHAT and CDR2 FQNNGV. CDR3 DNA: TGTGCCAGCAGCTTAGGAGCCTCCTCGGATGTAGATACGCAGTATTTT. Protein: CASSLGASSDVDTQYF.

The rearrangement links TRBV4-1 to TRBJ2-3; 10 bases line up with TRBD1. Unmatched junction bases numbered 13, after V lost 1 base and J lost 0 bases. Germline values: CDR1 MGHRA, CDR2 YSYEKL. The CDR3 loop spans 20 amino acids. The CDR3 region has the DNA TGCGCCAGCAGCCAAGGGGAGGGACAGGGGACCCCATATAGCACAGATACGCAGTATTTT. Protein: CASSQGEGQGTPYSTDTQYF.

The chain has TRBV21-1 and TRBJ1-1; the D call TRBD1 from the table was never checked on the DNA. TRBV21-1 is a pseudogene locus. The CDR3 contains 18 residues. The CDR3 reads CASSKAGSFRGMNTEAFF. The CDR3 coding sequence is TGTGCCAGCAGCAAAGCGGGTAGTTTCAGGGGGATGAACACTGAAGCTTTCTTT.

DNA for the CDR3: TGTGCCAGCAGGATCGGACAGGCGTACTATAATTCACCCCTCCACTTT. Protein sequence: CASRIGQAYYNSPLHF. V gene TRBV6-6 combines with J gene TRBJ1-6; 7 positions agree with TRBD1. From germline, CDR1 is MNHNY and CDR2 SVGAGI (reference sequence). After removal of 6 bases from V and 3 bases from J, the junction contained 8 bases not matched to a gene. CDR3 size: 16 residues.

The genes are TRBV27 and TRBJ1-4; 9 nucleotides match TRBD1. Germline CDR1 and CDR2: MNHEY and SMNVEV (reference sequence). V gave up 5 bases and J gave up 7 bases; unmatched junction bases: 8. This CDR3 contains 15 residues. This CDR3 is CASSDPGQGPEKLFF. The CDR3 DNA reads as TGTGCCAGCAGTGACCCGGGACAGGGTCCTGAAAAACTGTTTTTT.

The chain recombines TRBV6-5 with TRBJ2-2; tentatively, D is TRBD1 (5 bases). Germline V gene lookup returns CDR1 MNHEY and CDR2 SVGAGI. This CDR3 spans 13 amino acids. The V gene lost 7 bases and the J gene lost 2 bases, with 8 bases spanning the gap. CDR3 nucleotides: TGTGCCAGCACGGACACAAACACCGGGGAGCTGTTTTTT. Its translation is CASTDTNTGELFF.

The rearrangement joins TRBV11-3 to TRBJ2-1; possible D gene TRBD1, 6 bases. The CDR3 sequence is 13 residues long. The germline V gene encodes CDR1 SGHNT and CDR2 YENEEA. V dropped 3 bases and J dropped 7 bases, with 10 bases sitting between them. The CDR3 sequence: CASSFGGRNEQFF. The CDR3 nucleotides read TGTGCCAGCAGCTTTGGGGGCAGGAATGAGCAGTTCTTC.

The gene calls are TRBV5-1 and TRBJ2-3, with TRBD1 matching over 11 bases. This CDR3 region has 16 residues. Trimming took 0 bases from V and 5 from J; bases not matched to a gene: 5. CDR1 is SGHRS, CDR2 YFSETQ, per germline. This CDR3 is CASSLAWTGGLDTQYF. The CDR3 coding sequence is TGCGCCAGCAGCTTGGCCTGGACAGGGGGCTTAGATACGCAGTATTTT.

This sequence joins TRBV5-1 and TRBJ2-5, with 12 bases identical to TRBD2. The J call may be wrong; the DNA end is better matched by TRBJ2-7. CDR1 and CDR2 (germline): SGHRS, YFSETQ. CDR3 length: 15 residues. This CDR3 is CASSLQTSGSSEQYF. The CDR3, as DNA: TGCGCCAGCAGTCTACAGACTAGCGGGAGTTCCGAGCAGTACTTC.

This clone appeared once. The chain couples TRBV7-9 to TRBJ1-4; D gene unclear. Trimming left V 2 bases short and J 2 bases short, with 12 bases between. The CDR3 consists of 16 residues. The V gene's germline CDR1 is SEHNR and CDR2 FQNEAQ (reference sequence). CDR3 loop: CASSLWIRATNEKLFF. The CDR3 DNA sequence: TGTGCCAGCAGCTTATGGATTAGGGCGACTAATGAAAAACTGTTTTTT.